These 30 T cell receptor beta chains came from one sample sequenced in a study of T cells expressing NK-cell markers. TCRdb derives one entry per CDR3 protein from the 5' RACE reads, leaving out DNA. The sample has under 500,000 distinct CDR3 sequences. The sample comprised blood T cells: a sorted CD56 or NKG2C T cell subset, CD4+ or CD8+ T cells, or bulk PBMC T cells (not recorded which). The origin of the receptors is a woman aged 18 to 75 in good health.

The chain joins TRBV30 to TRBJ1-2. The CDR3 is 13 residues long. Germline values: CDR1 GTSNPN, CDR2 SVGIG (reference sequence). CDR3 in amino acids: CAWSGAATYGYTF.

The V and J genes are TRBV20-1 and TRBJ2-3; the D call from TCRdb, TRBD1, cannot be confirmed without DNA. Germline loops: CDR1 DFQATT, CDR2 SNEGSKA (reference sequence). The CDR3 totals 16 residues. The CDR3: CSAPTPGRRTTDTQYF.

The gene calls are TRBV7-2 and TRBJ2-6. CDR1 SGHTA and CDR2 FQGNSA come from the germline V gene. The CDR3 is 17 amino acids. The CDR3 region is CASSLAPVSSGANVLTF.

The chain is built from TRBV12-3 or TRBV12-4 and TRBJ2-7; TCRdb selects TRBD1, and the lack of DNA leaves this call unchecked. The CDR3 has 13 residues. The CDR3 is CASSPQGGDEQYF.

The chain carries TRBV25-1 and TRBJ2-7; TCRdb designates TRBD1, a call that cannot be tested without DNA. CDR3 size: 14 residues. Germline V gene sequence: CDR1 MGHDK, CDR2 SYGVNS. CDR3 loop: CASSELDRAYEQYF.

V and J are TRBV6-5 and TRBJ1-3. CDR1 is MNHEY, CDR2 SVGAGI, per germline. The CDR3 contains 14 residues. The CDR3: CASSYSSAGNTIYF.

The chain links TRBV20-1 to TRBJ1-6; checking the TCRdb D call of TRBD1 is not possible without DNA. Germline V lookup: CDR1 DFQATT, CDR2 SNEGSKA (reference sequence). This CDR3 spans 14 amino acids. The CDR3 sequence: CSARVGQGNSPLHF.

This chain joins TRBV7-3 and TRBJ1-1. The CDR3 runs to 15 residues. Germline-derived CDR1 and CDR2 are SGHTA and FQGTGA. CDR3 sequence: CASSFRGGTNTEAFF.

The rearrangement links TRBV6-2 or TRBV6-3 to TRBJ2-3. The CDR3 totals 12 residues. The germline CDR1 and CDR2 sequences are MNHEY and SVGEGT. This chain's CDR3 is CASSYAIHTQYF.

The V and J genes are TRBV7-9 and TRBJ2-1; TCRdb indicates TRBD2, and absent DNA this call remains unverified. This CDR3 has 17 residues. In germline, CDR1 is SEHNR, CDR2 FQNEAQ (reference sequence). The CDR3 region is CASSSGLAGGLDTGQFF.

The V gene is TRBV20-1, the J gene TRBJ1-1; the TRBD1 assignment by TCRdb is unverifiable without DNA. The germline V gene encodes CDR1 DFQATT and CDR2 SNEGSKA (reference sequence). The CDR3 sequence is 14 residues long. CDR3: CSARHPGRGGEAFF.

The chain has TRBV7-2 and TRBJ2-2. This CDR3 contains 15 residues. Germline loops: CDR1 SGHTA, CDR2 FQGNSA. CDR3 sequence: CASSPGSGKTGELFF.

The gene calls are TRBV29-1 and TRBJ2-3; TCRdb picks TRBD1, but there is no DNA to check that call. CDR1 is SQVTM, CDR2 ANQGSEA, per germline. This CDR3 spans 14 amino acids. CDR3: CSVVRQGTTDTQYF.

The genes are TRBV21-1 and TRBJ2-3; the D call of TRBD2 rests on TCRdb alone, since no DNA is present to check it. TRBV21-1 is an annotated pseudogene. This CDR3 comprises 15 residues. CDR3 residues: CASSKVGRSTDTQYF.

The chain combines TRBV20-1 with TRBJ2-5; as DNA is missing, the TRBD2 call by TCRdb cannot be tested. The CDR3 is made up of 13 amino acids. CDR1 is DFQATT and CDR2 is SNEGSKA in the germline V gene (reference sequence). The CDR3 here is CSARDVSGETQYF.

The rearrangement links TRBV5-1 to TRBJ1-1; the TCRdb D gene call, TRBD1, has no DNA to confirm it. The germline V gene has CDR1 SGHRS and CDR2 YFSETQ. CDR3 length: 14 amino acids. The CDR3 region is CASSPAQGGTEAFF.

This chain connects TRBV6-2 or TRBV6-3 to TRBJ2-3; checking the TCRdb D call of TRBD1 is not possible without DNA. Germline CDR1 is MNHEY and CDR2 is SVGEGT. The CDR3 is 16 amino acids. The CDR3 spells CASSYPVGQGPDTQYF.

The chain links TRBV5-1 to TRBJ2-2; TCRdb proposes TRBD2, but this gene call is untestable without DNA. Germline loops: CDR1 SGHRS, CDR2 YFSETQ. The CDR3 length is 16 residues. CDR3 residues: CASSLGLGEGTGELFF.

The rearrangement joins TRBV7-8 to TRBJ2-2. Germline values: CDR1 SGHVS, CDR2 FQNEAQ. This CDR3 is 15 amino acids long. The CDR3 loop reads CASSPRTLNTGELFF.

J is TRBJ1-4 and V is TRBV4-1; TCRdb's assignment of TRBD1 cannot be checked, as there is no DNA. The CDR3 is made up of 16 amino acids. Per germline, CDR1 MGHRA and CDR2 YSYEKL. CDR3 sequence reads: CASSQVWTGGREKLFF.

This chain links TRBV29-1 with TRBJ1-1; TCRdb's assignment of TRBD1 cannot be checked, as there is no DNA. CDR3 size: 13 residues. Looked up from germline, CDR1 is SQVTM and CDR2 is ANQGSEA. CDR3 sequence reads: CSVMGRTNTEAFF.

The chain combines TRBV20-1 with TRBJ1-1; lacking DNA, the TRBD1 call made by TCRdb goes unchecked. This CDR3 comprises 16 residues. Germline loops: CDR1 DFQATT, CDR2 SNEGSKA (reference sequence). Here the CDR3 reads CSANRQATVMNTEAFF.

This CDR3 reads CASGLVSEPGLSEAFF. The chain combines TRBV12-5 with TRBJ1-1; TCRdb's D gene call, TRBD1, goes unchecked for lack of DNA. CDR3 length: 16 amino acids. CDR1 and CDR2 from the germline V gene are LGHNT and FRNRAP.

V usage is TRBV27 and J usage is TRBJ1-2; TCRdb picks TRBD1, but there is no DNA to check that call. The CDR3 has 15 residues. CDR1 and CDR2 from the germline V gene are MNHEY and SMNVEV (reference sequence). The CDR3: CATSRPGQGIYGYTF.

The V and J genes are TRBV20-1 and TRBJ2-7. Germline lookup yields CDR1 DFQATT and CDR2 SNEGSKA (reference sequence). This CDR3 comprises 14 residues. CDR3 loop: CSARGGRSSYEQYF.

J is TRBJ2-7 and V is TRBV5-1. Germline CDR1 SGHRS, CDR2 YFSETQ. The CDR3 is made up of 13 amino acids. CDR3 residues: CASSTTHTYEQYF.

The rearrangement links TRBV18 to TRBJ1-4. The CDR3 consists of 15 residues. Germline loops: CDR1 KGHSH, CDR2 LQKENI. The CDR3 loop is CASSPGEGWSEKLFF.

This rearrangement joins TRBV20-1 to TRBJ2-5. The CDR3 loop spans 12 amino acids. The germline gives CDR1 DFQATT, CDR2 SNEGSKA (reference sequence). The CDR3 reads CSARQEQETQYF.

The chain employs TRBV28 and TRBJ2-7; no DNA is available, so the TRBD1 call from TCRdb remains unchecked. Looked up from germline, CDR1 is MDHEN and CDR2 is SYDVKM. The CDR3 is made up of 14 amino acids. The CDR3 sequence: CASSGGQVAYEQYF.

The CDR3 sequence is CASTLGLAVSYEQYF. The V call is TRBV28, the J call TRBJ2-7; the D call from TCRdb, TRBD2, cannot be confirmed without DNA. CDR1 is MDHEN, CDR2 SYDVKM, per germline. CDR3 length: 15 amino acids.